What follows are 31 T cell receptor beta chains derived from one specimen sequenced in a study of blood T cell repertoires in COVID-19. TCRdb keeps only in-frame clones here, not all; method: immunoSEQ multiplex PCR. The sample records around 300,000 clones, around 81% being singletons. The sequencing sample was made of peripheral blood. The receptors originated from a woman in her 50s with active or convalescent COVID-19.

The V call is TRBV7-2, the J call TRBJ2-1, with a possible D match to TRBD2 (6 bases). The CDR3 sequence is 16 residues long. V was clipped by 6 bases and J by 3 bases, with 18 bases between them. Germline V gene lookup returns CDR1 SGHTA and CDR2 FQGNSA. The CDR3 protein is CASSPVGDWNYNEQFF. The CDR3 DNA reads as TGTGCCAGCAGTCCTGTAGGGGACTGGAACTACAATGAGCAGTTCTTC.

This chain connects TRBV27 to TRBJ2-4, with TRBD2 identical over 7 bases. CDR1 and CDR2 (germline): MNHEY, SMNVEV (reference sequence). The junction had 11 bases not matched to a gene; V was cut back by 8 bases and J by 7 bases. The CDR3 consists of 14 residues. In DNA, the CDR3 is TGTGCCAGCTCCTTTATCGGGGGGTCGAACATTCAGTACTTC. Its protein product is CASSFIGGSNIQYF.

This sequence joins TRBV30 and TRBJ2-7; D might be TRBD2 (7 bases). Germline loops: CDR1 GTSNPN, CDR2 SVGIG (reference sequence). The CDR3 totals 12 residues. Trimming cost V 7 bases and J 3 bases, with 13 bases left between them. Here the CDR3 reads CALDSGIYEQYF. The CDR3 nucleotides are TGTGCCTTGGACAGCGGGATCTACGAGCAGTACTTC.

The chain has TRBV10-3 and TRBJ2-7; 15 bases are a match to TRBD2. Germline lookup yields CDR1 ENHRY and CDR2 SYGVKD. V lost 3 bases to trimming and J lost 2 bases; unmatched junction nucleotides: 14. The CDR3 covers 20 residues. CDR3 sequence (DNA): TGTGCCATCAGTGACAGCTCGGGACTAGCGGGAGGCCGAAGAACCTACGAGCAGTACTTC. This gives the protein CAISDSSGLAGGRRTYEQYF.

The chain employs TRBV25-1 and TRBJ1-1, with 8 bases that match TRBD1. The CDR3 is made up of 15 amino acids. CDR1 and CDR2 (germline): MGHDK, SYGVNS. The junction had 1 base not matched to a gene; V was cut back by 0 bases and J by 1 base. CDR3 nucleotides: TGTGCCAGCAGTGAATACGGACAGGGGAACACTGAAGCTTTCTTT. Residues: CASSEYGQGNTEAFF.

V usage is TRBV4-2 and J usage is TRBJ1-1; no definite D call. Germline loops: CDR1 LGHNA, CDR2 YNFKEQ. V was shortened by 4 bases and J by 2 bases, with 8 bases between the two germline ends. The CDR3 is 13 amino acids. The CDR3, as DNA: TGTGCCAGCAGCCCGCAGACTAACACTGAAGCTTTCTTT. Encoded protein: CASSPQTNTEAFF.

This clone has only a few counts. The V gene is TRBV2, the J gene TRBJ1-1; 8 bases fit TRBD1. CDR1 is SNHLY, CDR2 FYNNEI, per germline. The CDR3 runs to 13 residues. Trimming at V came to 8 bases and at J to 1 base, leaving 3 bases not matched to a gene. The CDR3 here is CASGDRWNTEAFF. The CDR3 DNA reads as TGTGCCAGCGGGGACAGGTGGAACACTGAAGCTTTCTTT.

V usage is TRBV3-1 (or the pseudogene TRBV3-2) and J usage is TRBJ2-7; 14 bases map to TRBD2. CDR1 LGHDT and CDR2 YNNKEL come from the germline V gene (reference sequence). Trimming removed 3 bases from V and 2 bases from J; junction bases left unmatched: 3. The CDR3 totals 16 residues. The CDR3 coding sequence is TGTGCCAGCAGCCAGGGGACTAGCGGGGGCCCCTACGAGCAGTACTTC. This codes for CASSQGTSGGPYEQYF.

The chain is built from TRBV6-6 and TRBJ1-1; tentatively, D is TRBD1 (5 bases). This CDR3 is 16 amino acids long. Germline V gene sequence: CDR1 MNHNY, CDR2 SVGAGI (reference sequence). The V end lost 3 bases, the J end lost 0 bases, and 14 bases lay between the germline ends. CDR3 residues: CASSYYGAGMNTEAFF. CDR3 DNA: TGTGCCAGCAGTTATTATGGGGCAGGGATGAACACTGAAGCTTTCTTT.

The chain combines TRBV9 with TRBJ2-7, with D possibly matching TRBD2 (5 bases). The germline gives CDR1 SGDLS, CDR2 YYNGEE. V was trimmed by 4 bases and J by 3 bases, leaving 8 bases between them. The CDR3 contains 12 residues. CDR3 sequence reads: CASSPRGYEQYF. The DNA for the CDR3 is TGTGCCAGCAGCCCCCGGGGCTACGAGCAGTACTTC.

The chain is built from TRBV14 and TRBJ1-1; no firm D call. Per germline, CDR1 SGHDN and CDR2 FVKESK. Trimming removed 1 base at V and 4 bases at J, with 7 bases between. The CDR3 covers 13 residues. This chain's CDR3 is CASSQGHTTEAFF. CDR3 coding DNA: TGTGCCAGCAGCCAAGGGCACACCACTGAAGCTTTCTTT.

V gene TRBV5-1 combines with J gene TRBJ2-1; TRBD1 is a possible D gene (5 bases). The V and J ends lost 4 bases and 7 bases respectively, with 15 bases between them. Germline CDR1 is SGHRS and CDR2 is YFSETQ. CDR3 length: 14 amino acids. CDR3 bases: TGCGCCAGCAGCGAGGCTCAGGGTTCTAATGAGCAGTTCTTC. This encodes CASSEAQGSNEQFF.

This clone was seen more than once but under ten times. The chain carries TRBV18 and TRBJ1-2; 10 bases align to TRBD1. This CDR3 region has 14 residues. V lost 8 bases, J lost 5 bases, and 8 bases stayed unmatched. The germline V gene has CDR1 KGHSH and CDR2 LQKENI. Here the CDR3 DNA reads TGTGCCAGCAGAGGGACAGGGGTGGCATATGGCTACACCTTC. Translated, it gives CASRGTGVAYGYTF.

This clone appeared a few times. This chain links TRBV2 with TRBJ2-7; 11 bases align to TRBD2. V shed 8 bases and J 2 bases; nucleotides not matched to a gene: 8. The germline CDR1 and CDR2 sequences are SNHLY and FYNNEI. The CDR3 loop spans 15 amino acids. The CDR3 DNA reads as TGTGCCAGCTCTAAAACTAGCGGGAGTGCCTACGAGCAGTACTTC. It translates to CASSKTSGSAYEQYF. Drawing the rest from reference TRBV2 and TRBJ2-7, the complete variable domain is EPEVTQTPSHQVTQMGQEVILRCVPISNHLYFYWYRQILGQKVEFLVSFYNNEISEKSEIFDDQFSVERPDGSNFTLKIRSTKLEDSAMYFCASSKTSGSAYEQYFGPGTRLTVT.

The chain joins TRBV27 to TRBJ2-1; tentatively, D is TRBD2 (6 bases). CDR1 MNHEY and CDR2 SMNVEV come from the germline V gene (reference sequence). This CDR3 has 15 residues. Trimming took off 6 bases at V and 2 bases at J, with 14 bases between the two ends. The chain's CDR3 is CASSMQGLTYNEQFF. CDR3 sequence (DNA): TGTGCCAGCAGCATGCAGGGACTGACCTACAATGAGCAGTTCTTC.

The chain couples TRBV15 to TRBJ1-4; D remains unclear. The germline V and J ends were trimmed by 0 bases and 4 bases, with 3 bases remaining between them. CDR1 is LNHNV, CDR2 YYDKDF, per germline (reference sequence). The CDR3 is made up of 13 amino acids. The CDR3 protein is CATSRDNNEKLFF. CDR3 sequence (DNA): TGTGCCACCAGCAGAGACAATAATGAAAAACTGTTTTTT.

The chain joins TRBV7-8 to TRBJ1-5; no firm D call. V was shortened by 0 bases and J by 0 bases, with 6 bases between the two germline ends. Germline CDR1 reads SGHVS; CDR2 reads FQNEAQ. The CDR3 consists of 15 residues. The CDR3 region has the DNA TGTGCCAGCAGCTTAGCGGGCTATAGCAATCAGCCCCAGCATTTT. This codes for CASSLAGYSNQPQHF.

This rearrangement joins TRBV6-5 to TRBJ2-4; the D is unclear. Trimming cost V 9 bases and J 6 bases, with 21 bases left between them. The CDR3 runs 15 residues. Germline V gives CDR1 MNHEY, CDR2 SVGAGI. CDR3 coding DNA: TGTGCCAGTCCTTCCCCTTCAGACTTGGGAAACATTCAGTACTTC. Translation: CASPSPSDLGNIQYF.

The rearrangement uses TRBV29-1 and TRBJ1-2; a possible D gene is TRBD1 (5 bases). V lost 7 bases to trimming and J lost 3 bases, with 12 bases between them. Germline V CDR1 and CDR2: SQVTM, ANQGSEA. This CDR3 has 12 amino acids. The CDR3 here is CSAHQGYYGYTF. The CDR3 nucleotides are TGCAGCGCTCACCAGGGTTACTATGGCTACACCTTC. Full variable domain (outside the CDR3, taken from reference TRBV29-1 and TRBJ1-2): SAVISQKPSRDICQRGTSLTIQCQVDSQVTMMFWYRQQPGQSLTLIATANQGSEATYESGFVIDKFPISRPNLTFSTLTVSNMSPEDSSIYLCSAHQGYYGYTFGSGTRLTVV.

The V call is TRBV4-1, the J call TRBJ2-1; 11 nucleotides agree with TRBD1. Germline V gene data show CDR1 as MGHRA and CDR2 as YSYEKL. This CDR3 comprises 15 residues. J was trimmed by 9 bases and V by 0 bases; bases with no gene match: 4. The CDR3 sequence is CASSQEDRGRFEQFF. Written as DNA, the CDR3 is TGCGCCAGCAGCCAAGAGGACAGGGGGCGCTTTGAGCAGTTCTTC.

The chain joins TRBV29-1 to TRBJ2-2; 9 nucleotides agree with TRBD2. After removal of 6 bases from V and 8 bases from J, the junction contained 10 bases not matched to a gene. The CDR3 has 14 residues. Germline CDR1 SQVTM, CDR2 ANQGSEA. This chain's CDR3 is CSVGGGRGTGELFF. The CDR3 nucleotides read TGCAGCGTGGGGGGCGGGAGGGGAACTGGGGAGCTGTTTTTT.

V usage is TRBV11-3 and J usage is TRBJ2-2, with 7 nucleotides matching TRBD1. Trimming at V came to 1 base and at J to 6 bases, leaving 11 bases not matched to a gene. The CDR3 is 17 residues long. CDR1 SGHNT and CDR2 YENEEA come from the germline V gene. The CDR3 nucleotides read TGTGCCAGCAGCTTAGTTACCGGGGCAGGGGGAGCCGGGGAGCTGTTTTTT. It is translated as CASSLVTGAGGAGELFF.

This chain links TRBV12-3 or TRBV12-4 with TRBJ2-5; no definite D call. Trimming left V 1 base short and J 2 bases short, with 5 bases between. This CDR3 is 13 amino acids long. The CDR3 is CASSLGQQETQYF. In DNA form, the CDR3 reads TGTGCCAGCAGTTTAGGGCAGCAAGAGACCCAGTACTTC.

V and J are TRBV18 and TRBJ2-5; D unresolved. V was cut by 8 bases and J by 5 bases, with 15 bases left in between. The CDR3 runs 13 residues. Per the germline V gene, CDR1 is KGHSH and CDR2 is LQKENI. CDR3 amino acids: CASASPGSETQYF. The CDR3 DNA follows: TGTGCCAGCGCTTCACCCGGGTCCGAGACCCAGTACTTC.

The chain joins TRBV5-6 to TRBJ1-5; D is possibly TRBD1 (6 bases). The germline V gene has CDR1 SGHDT and CDR2 YYEEEE. The CDR3 length is 15 residues. The germline V and J ends were trimmed by 3 bases and 5 bases, with 15 bases remaining between them. The CDR3 sequence is CASSSYRDFDQPQHF. CDR3 sequence (DNA): TGTGCCAGCAGCTCCTACAGGGATTTCGATCAGCCCCAGCATTTT.

The rearrangement uses TRBV19 and TRBJ1-1, with D possibly being TRBD1 (6 bases). The CDR3 covers 15 residues. V was trimmed by 8 bases and J by 6 bases, leaving 22 bases between them. Germline V CDR1 and CDR2: LNHDA, SQIVND (reference sequence). The DNA of the CDR3 is TGTGCCAGTGCACCCCCCCGAGGGAGGGGGTCTGAAGCTTTCTTT. Encoded protein: CASAPPRGRGSEAFF.

This sequence joins TRBV20-1 and TRBJ2-7; 11 bases agree with TRBD2. V lost 3 bases, J lost 5 bases, and 9 bases stayed unmatched. The CDR3 spans 15 residues. Germline loops: CDR1 DFQATT, CDR2 SNEGSKA (reference sequence). The CDR3 spells CSASIYSGRGNEQYF. DNA of the CDR3: TGCAGTGCTAGTATCTATAGCGGGAGGGGGAACGAGCAGTACTTC.

The chain joins TRBV11-2 to TRBJ1-2, with D possibly being TRBD1 (6 bases). The V gene's germline CDR1 is SGHAT and CDR2 FQNNGV. The CDR3 consists of 13 residues. V was pared by 5 bases and J by 4 bases, with 11 bases between. The CDR3 coding sequence is TGTGCCAGCAGCCCTAGGGGGGGCTATGGCTACACCTTC. This codes for CASSPRGGYGYTF.

V usage is TRBV19 and J usage is TRBJ1-4; D possibly corresponds to TRBD1 (6 bases). V was pared by 6 bases and J by 2 bases, with 25 bases between. The CDR3 is 19 residues long. Germline assignment: CDR1 LNHDA and CDR2 SQIVND (reference sequence). CDR3 nucleotides: TGTGCCAGTAGCCCTACCCCCCTTCGACAGGTAGCGACTAATGAAAAACTGTTTTTT. It codes for CASSPTPLRQVATNEKLFF.

The rearrangement links TRBV15 to TRBJ1-4; TRBD1 is a possible D gene (5 bases). The CDR3 totals 14 residues. Trimming left V 9 bases short and J 3 bases short, with 14 bases between. Germline lookup yields CDR1 LNHNV and CDR2 YYDKDF (reference sequence). Here the CDR3 DNA reads TGTGCCACGAGCGGGGGGGAGGCTAATGAAAAACTGTTTTTT. Protein sequence: CATSGGEANEKLFF.

This clone is a singleton in its sample. The chain links TRBV9 to TRBJ2-7; the match to TRBD1 covers 9 bases. The CDR3 sequence is 14 residues long. V trimming: 0 bases; J trimming: 6 bases; junction bases outside the gene matches: 4. Germline CDR1 is SGDLS and CDR2 is YYNGEE. DNA of the CDR3: TGTGCCAGCAGCGTAGTGGGACAGGGTGGCGAGCAGTACTTC. It yields the protein CASSVVGQGGEQYF. The entire variable domain, with the rest obtained from reference TRBV9 and TRBJ2-7, is as follows: DSGVTQTPKHLITATGQRVTLRCSPRSGDLSVYWYQQSLDQGLQFLIQYYNGEERAKGNILERFSAQQFPDLHSELNLSSLELGDSALYFCASSVVGQGGEQYFGPGTRLTVT.